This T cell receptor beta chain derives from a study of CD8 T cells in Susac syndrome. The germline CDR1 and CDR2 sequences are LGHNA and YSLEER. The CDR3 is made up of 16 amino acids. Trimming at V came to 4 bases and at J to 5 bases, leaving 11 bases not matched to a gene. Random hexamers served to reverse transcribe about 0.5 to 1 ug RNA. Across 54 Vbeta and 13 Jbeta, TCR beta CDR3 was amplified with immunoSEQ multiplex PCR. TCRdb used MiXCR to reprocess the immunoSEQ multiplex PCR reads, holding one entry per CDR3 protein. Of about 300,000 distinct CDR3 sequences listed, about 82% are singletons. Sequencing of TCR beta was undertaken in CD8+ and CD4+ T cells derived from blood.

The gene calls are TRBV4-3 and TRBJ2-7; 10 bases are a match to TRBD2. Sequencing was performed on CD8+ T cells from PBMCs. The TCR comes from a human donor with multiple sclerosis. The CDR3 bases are TGCGCCAGCAGCCGGGGACTAGCGCTGCTTTTGGACGAGCAGTACTTC. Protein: CASSRGLALLLDEQYF.